What follows are 24 T cell receptor beta chains derived from one specimen sequenced in a study of blood T cell repertoires in COVID-19. Generated by immunoSEQ multiplex PCR, the TCRdb table keeps only in-frame clones and is missing some. The sample has 300,000 to 400,000 clones, over 75% seen once. The sequenced sample consisted of peripheral blood. These receptors were obtained from a woman aged 55 to 70 with COVID-19, enrolled during active disease.

The V gene is TRBV27, the J gene TRBJ1-2; D is possibly TRBD1 (5 bases). Trimming left V 2 bases short and J 6 bases short, with 22 bases between. The CDR3 sequence is 17 residues long. Germline CDR1 reads MNHEY; CDR2 reads SMNVEV (reference sequence). The CDR3 DNA follows: TGTGCCAGCAGTTTAACGCCCGGGGGAAGAGGGAAGGATGGCTACACCTTC. As protein: CASSLTPGGRGKDGYTF.

This chain joins TRBV27 and TRBJ1-4; 10 positions agree with TRBD1. Germline V gene data show CDR1 as MNHEY and CDR2 as SMNVEV (reference sequence). J gave up 6 bases and V 1 base, and 2 bases lay outside the gene matches. The CDR3 spans 15 residues. The CDR3 sequence: CASSLWGTGDEKLFF. The CDR3 DNA is TGTGCCAGCAGTTTATGGGGGACAGGGGATGAAAAACTGTTTTTT.

This chain connects TRBV15 to TRBJ2-7; 7 bases map to TRBD1. The V gene's germline CDR1 is LNHNV and CDR2 YYDKDF (reference sequence). The junction had 5 bases not matched to a gene; V was cut back by 0 bases and J by 12 bases. CDR3 length equals 12 residues. In DNA, the CDR3 is TGTGCCACCAGCAGAGATTTCCAGGGGGTGTACTTC. Protein: CATSRDFQGVYF.

J is TRBJ2-5 and V is TRBV3-1 (or the pseudogene TRBV3-2); 10 bases map to TRBD2. With 3 bases clipped from V and 4 bases from J, the junction kept 8 bases outside the gene matches. The CDR3 consists of 16 residues. In germline, CDR1 is LGHDT, CDR2 YNNKEL (reference sequence). CDR3 in DNA: TGTGCCAGCAGCCACCGAATAGCGGGGGGCGGAGAGACCCAGTACTTC. Protein: CASSHRIAGGGETQYF.

The chain is built from TRBV5-6 and TRBJ2-7, with D possibly TRBD1 on 5 matching bases. V was shortened by 4 bases and J by 1 base, with 15 bases between the two germline ends. The CDR3 consists of 15 residues. Germline V lookup: CDR1 SGHDT, CDR2 YYEEEE. CDR3 DNA sequence: TGTGCCAGCAGCCCCTACCCTACAGGTTCCTACGAGCAGTACTTC. Protein product: CASSPYPTGSYEQYF.

Only a few counts were recorded for this clone. This chain links TRBV7-6 with TRBJ1-4; D is unresolved. Germline CDR1 SGHVS, CDR2 FNYEAQ. The CDR3 is 15 amino acids. V lost 2 bases and J 8 bases, leaving 15 bases between the germline ends. In DNA form, the CDR3 reads TGTGCCAGCAGCTTAAGGCTCGGGGAGGGCGAAAAACTGTTTTTT. Its protein product is CASSLRLGEGEKLFF.

This clone was seen more than once but under ten times. The chain links TRBV5-1 to TRBJ2-7; D call uncertain. V shed 3 bases and J shed 6 bases, with 10 bases lying between them. The CDR3 spans 12 residues. Germline-derived CDR1 and CDR2 are SGHRS and YFSETQ. CDR3 sequence (DNA): TGCGCCAGCAGCTCTATCCCCTCCGAGCAGTACTTC. Protein: CASSSIPSEQYF.

The chain is built from TRBV28 and TRBJ1-5; D not resolved. V gave up 7 bases and J gave up 7 bases, with 20 bases separating them. The length of the CDR3 is 15 residues. Germline CDR1 is MDHEN and CDR2 is SYDVKM. CDR3 sequence: CASNPAKGSGQPQHF. The CDR3 DNA is TGTGCCAGCAACCCCGCCAAGGGATCGGGACAGCCCCAGCATTTT.

The chain employs TRBV18 and TRBJ2-5; 7 bases match TRBD1. Losses at the gene ends were 3 bases for V and 7 bases for J; bases not matched to a gene: 11. Germline loops: CDR1 KGHSH, CDR2 LQKENI. The CDR3 is 15 residues long. The CDR3 is CASSPGQMTRLTQYF. The CDR3, as DNA: TGTGCCAGCTCACCGGGACAGATGACAAGGTTGACCCAGTACTTC.

The chain joins TRBV7-2 to TRBJ2-1, with 12 bases identical to TRBD2. The CDR3 loop spans 15 amino acids. J gave up 5 bases and V 2 bases, and 1 base lay outside the gene matches. Germline V gene lookup returns CDR1 SGHTA and CDR2 FQGNSA. The CDR3 is CASSLLAGGNNEQFF. CDR3 nucleotide sequence: TGTGCCAGCAGCTTACTAGCGGGGGGGAACAATGAGCAGTTCTTC.

Only one count was recorded for this clone. Here the CDR3 DNA reads TGTGCCAGCTCAAGGGACAGGGATTCCTATGGCTACACCTTC. Translated, it gives CASSRDRDSYGYTF. V is TRBV18 and J is TRBJ1-2; 9 bases align to TRBD1. This CDR3 has 14 residues. CDR1 is KGHSH, CDR2 LQKENI, per germline. V shed 5 bases, J shed 4 bases, and the junction held 5 bases outside the gene matches.

The CDR3 bases are TGCGCCAGCAGTGACAGGGGGATGGACGAGCAGTACTTC. Its protein is CASSDRGMDEQYF. The rearrangement joins TRBV5-1 to TRBJ2-7; 9 bases fit TRBD1. The CDR3 extends over 13 amino acids. Per germline, CDR1 SGHRS and CDR2 YFSETQ. J was trimmed by 5 bases and V by 5 bases; bases with no gene match: 5.

This clone appeared a few times. This sequence joins TRBV5-4 and TRBJ1-2, with 7 bases matching TRBD1. Germline V gives CDR1 SGHNT, CDR2 YYREEE (reference sequence). The CDR3 extends over 15 amino acids. Trimming took 3 bases from V and 6 from J; bases not matched to a gene: 11. The CDR3 spells CASSSNPDRADGYTF. The DNA for the CDR3 is TGTGCCAGCAGCTCGAATCCCGACAGGGCGGATGGCTACACCTTC. Full variable domain (remainder filled in from reference TRBV5-4 and TRBJ1-2): ETGVTQSPTHLIKTRGQQVTLRCSSQSGHNTVSWYQQALGQGPQFIFQYYREEENGRGNFPPRFSGLQFPNYSSELNVNALELDDSALYLCASSSNPDRADGYTFGSGTRLTVV.

The chain recombines TRBV5-1 with TRBJ2-1; TRBD2 matches at 8 bases. The CDR3 totals 14 residues. Germline assignment: CDR1 SGHRS and CDR2 YFSETQ. The V segment lost 4 bases and the J segment 4 bases; nucleotides outside the gene matches: 4. The CDR3 loop is CASSQSGGYNEQFF. In DNA, the CDR3 is TGCGCCAGCAGCCAAAGCGGGGGATACAATGAGCAGTTCTTC.

The gene calls are TRBV11-2 and TRBJ2-1, with TRBD2 as a possible D gene (6 bases). Per germline, CDR1 SGHAT and CDR2 FQNNGV. V was clipped by 1 base and J by 8 bases, with 18 bases between them. The CDR3 totals 16 residues. The CDR3 loop is CASSLVGRGGVDEQFF. In nucleotides, the CDR3 is TGTGCCAGCAGCTTAGTAGGTAGGGGAGGAGTTGATGAGCAGTTCTTC.

The chain recombines TRBV5-4 with TRBJ2-7, with 8 bases matching TRBD1. This CDR3 spans 16 amino acids. Per the germline V gene, CDR1 is SGHNT and CDR2 is YYREEE (reference sequence). The trim removed 4 bases at V and 3 bases at J, leaving 12 bases unmatched. The CDR3 region has the DNA TGTGCCAGCAGCGGAAAAGGACAGGGAGGCGGCTACGAGCAGTACTTC. Translated: CASSGKGQGGGYEQYF.

This clone was counted between two and nine times. V usage is TRBV13 and J usage is TRBJ1-3, with D perhaps TRBD1 (6 bases). The CDR3 runs to 16 residues. Germline CDR1 reads PRHDT; CDR2 reads FYEKMQ (reference sequence). Trimming stripped 5 bases from V and 0 bases from J, with 14 bases between. The CDR3 nucleotides read TGTGCCAGCAGCGCTAACAGGGTTTCCTCTGGAAACACCATATATTTT. Translated, it gives CASSANRVSSGNTIYF. Filled out from reference TRBV13 and TRBJ1-3, the complete variable domain reads AAGVIQSPRHLIKEKRETATLKCYPIPRHDTVYWYQQGPGQDPQFLISFYEKMQSDKGSIPDRFSAQQFSDYHSELNMSSLELGDSALYFCASSANRVSSGNTIYFGEGSWLTVV.

The chain combines TRBV5-1 with TRBJ2-1; TRBD2 agrees at 13 bases. With V trimmed by 3 bases and J by 6 bases, 6 bases remained unmatched. Germline CDR1 reads SGHRS; CDR2 reads YFSETQ. CDR3 length equals 16 residues. The CDR3 protein is CASSSQLAGGPNEQFF. The CDR3 coding sequence is TGCGCCAGCAGCTCCCAACTAGCGGGGGGGCCCAATGAGCAGTTCTTC.

The rearrangement uses TRBV28 and TRBJ1-1, with TRBD1 as a possible D gene (6 bases). Germline V CDR1 and CDR2: MDHEN, SYDVKM. The V and J ends lost 6 bases and 2 bases respectively, with 16 bases between them. This CDR3 spans 15 amino acids. The CDR3 loop is CASRPRQVGNTEAFF. CDR3 nucleotides: TGTGCCAGCAGGCCGAGACAGGTTGGAAACACTGAAGCTTTCTTT.

The V and J genes are TRBV19 and TRBJ1-5; 8 bases align to TRBD1. The length of the CDR3 is 15 residues. Losses at the gene ends were 6 bases for V and 4 bases for J; bases not matched to a gene: 8. Per germline, CDR1 LNHDA and CDR2 SQIVND (reference sequence). The CDR3 nucleotides are TGTGCCAGTAGCAAAGACAGGGGTGAGAATCAGCCCCAGCATTTT. Encoded protein: CASSKDRGENQPQHF.

The chain links TRBV5-1 to TRBJ1-1; D unclear. This CDR3 region has 14 residues. Germline values: CDR1 SGHRS, CDR2 YFSETQ. Trimming took off 0 bases at V and 1 base at J, with 7 bases between the two ends. DNA for the CDR3: TGCGCCAGCAGCTTGGCGGTATCGAACACTGAAGCTTTCTTT. It codes for CASSLAVSNTEAFF. The variable domain in full, with the rest retrieved from reference TRBV5-1 and TRBJ1-1, is KAGVTQTPRYLIKTRGQQVTLSCSPISGHRSVSWYQQTPGQGLQFLFEYFSETQRNKGNFPGRFSGRQFSNSRSEMNVSTLELGDSALYLCASSLAVSNTEAFFGQGTRLTVV.

The chain has TRBV3-1 (or the pseudogene TRBV3-2) and TRBJ1-2; possibly TRBD1 for D (5 bases). V was shortened by 8 bases and J by 4 bases, with 20 bases between the two germline ends. Germline loops: CDR1 LGHDT, CDR2 YNNKEL (reference sequence). The CDR3 length is 15 residues. The DNA of the CDR3 is TGTGCCAGCTCCGAATTGGGGGGTTCTACCTATGGCTACACCTTC. It yields the protein CASSELGGSTYGYTF.

A remark on this clone: The identical CDR3 is also encoded by other nucleotide sequences in the sample. The chain joins TRBV5-1 to TRBJ2-1; a possible D gene is TRBD1 (5 bases). Looked up from germline, CDR1 is SGHRS and CDR2 is YFSETQ. V was pared by 4 bases and J by 0 bases, with 11 bases between. The CDR3 extends over 15 amino acids. Written as DNA, the CDR3 is TGCGCCAGCAGCCCCGACAGCAGCTCCTACAATGAGCAGTTCTTC. It is translated as CASSPDSSSYNEQFF.

The rearrangement joins TRBV14 to TRBJ2-3, with 7 nucleotides matching TRBD2. V gave up 4 bases and J gave up 8 bases; unmatched junction bases: 6. Germline loops: CDR1 SGHDN, CDR2 FVKESK. This CDR3 comprises 13 residues. The CDR3: CASSPTSSGTQYF. DNA for the CDR3: TGTGCCAGCAGCCCGACTAGCTCGGGTACGCAGTATTTT.